This T cell receptor (beta chain) appears in the sequencing data of a study of blood T cell repertoires in COVID-19. V dropped 4 bases and J dropped 2; count of bases not matched to a gene: 5. Germline V CDR1 and CDR2: SNHLY, FYNNEI. The CDR3 contains 14 residues. Data came from immunoSEQ multiplex PCR; TCRdb stores just in-frame clones and leaves some out. The sample consists of roughly 63,000 clones, around 89% of them appearing once. Sequencing was carried out using peripheral blood. The J gene is TRBJ2-7, the V gene TRBV2, with 7 bases identical to TRBD1. This receptor was identified in a man in his forties or fifties with acute or convalescent COVID-19. The CDR3 DNA follows: TGTGCCAGCAGTGGACAGGGTAGGACCTACGAGCAGTACGTC. Amino acid sequence: CASSGQGRTYEQYV.